One T cell receptor beta chain is described in this entry. Antigen unknown. This record comes from a study of T cells after yellow fever vaccination. On the study more broadly: Any fraction with a low cell number was prepared using SMART-Seq v4 Ultra Low Input.

V lost 1 base and J lost 12, with 7 bases in between. CDR1 is SEHNR and CDR2 is FQNEAQ in the germline V gene (reference sequence). This CDR3 contains 12 residues. TCRdb analysed the 5' RACE reads with MiXCR anew, one entry per CDR3 protein. The sample lists 55,000 to 70,000 distinct CDR3 sequences; more than 6.5% were seen once. General study findings and limits: Detected again after the booster were most primary-vaccination clones, at almost 97% CD4 and approximately 85% CD8. It was the secondary response that reached its peak faster, day 5 versus 15, but it was weaker.

This clonotype was obtained from a man in his late teens or twenties who received the YFV17D yellow fever vaccine. The rearrangement uses TRBV7-9 and TRBJ1-6, with D hard to call. The sample here was CD8+ T cells sorted from PBMCs, taken about 41 days after the first yellow fever vaccination. In DNA, the CDR3 is TGTGCCAGCAGCTTAGAAGCGGGACCCCTCCACTTT. Translated: CASSLEAGPLHF.